The clone carrying this TCR beta chain was recorded many times. Its antigen is as yet unknown. This sample was included in a study of regulatory T cells in long-lasting Graves disease. Assembly of TCR beta libraries relied on iRepertoire HTBI primers together with Arm-PCR of CDR3 regions. One entry per CDR3 protein results from TCRdb running MiXCR on the multiplex PCR reads. This table has 350,000 to 450,000 distinct CDR3 sequences, around 11% appearing once. Findings of the study overall: Sharing of public clonotypes was greater in persistent patients (roughly 2,600) than in new patients (approximately 940).

Time point denoted: newly diagnosed GD, antithyroid drugs for less than 3 months. Construction of the TCR library relied on RNA isolated from PBMCs. The sample was also reused in another study, on T cells in Graves' hyperthyroidism and ophthalmopathy.

The starting material was peripheral blood mononuclear cells (PBMCs), obtained at new diagnosis, from a patient treated with antithyroid drugs. This sequence originates from a woman between 18 and 30 years old with Graves disease.

CDR3 sequence reads: CASSLGRRFYGYTF. As DNA, the CDR3 is TGTGCCAGCAGTTTGGGCCGCCGCTTCTATGGCTACACCTTC. This chain links TRBV28 with TRBJ1-2; D gene uncertain. The germline V gene encodes CDR1 MDHEN and CDR2 SYDVKM. There are 14 residues in the CDR3. V lost 3 bases, J lost 4 bases, and 12 bases lay in between.